This entry concerns a single T cell receptor (beta chain). The antigen remains undetermined. Profiling that covered TCR beta VDJ and CDR3 relied on genomic DNA as its template. TCRdb re-derived calls from the reads in MiXCR, one entry per CDR3 protein. This table holds approximately 170,000 distinct CDR3 sequences, approximately 51% found once. The authors sequenced patients whose flow cytometry had shown CD8+CD57+ cell expansion. Severe acquired aplastic anemia was diagnosed in all patients. These data are taken from a study of CD8+CD57+ T cells in acquired aplastic anemia. Turning to the study itself: Sorting CD4+ and CD8+ cells gave DNA averaging 3.2 ug. Findings of the study overall: Almost 30 CD8+ CDR3 sequences occurred in both the patients and the controls. CD8+ Simpson's diversity in patients was not significantly different from that in controls.

CDR3 length equals 14 residues. Germline CDR1 SGDLS, CDR2 YYNGEE. Trimming cost V 0 bases and J 12 bases, with 18 bases left between them. This chain connects TRBV9 to TRBJ1-2, with D unclear. Sequences were obtained from sorted CD4+, CD8+, or CD8+CD57+ T cells (not recorded which) from PBMCs. This receptor was obtained from a human donor with aplastic anemia. The CDR3 reads CASSVAPVSSGNTF. In DNA form, the CDR3 reads TGTGCCAGCAGCGTAGCTCCGGTTAGCTCTGGAAACACCTTC.